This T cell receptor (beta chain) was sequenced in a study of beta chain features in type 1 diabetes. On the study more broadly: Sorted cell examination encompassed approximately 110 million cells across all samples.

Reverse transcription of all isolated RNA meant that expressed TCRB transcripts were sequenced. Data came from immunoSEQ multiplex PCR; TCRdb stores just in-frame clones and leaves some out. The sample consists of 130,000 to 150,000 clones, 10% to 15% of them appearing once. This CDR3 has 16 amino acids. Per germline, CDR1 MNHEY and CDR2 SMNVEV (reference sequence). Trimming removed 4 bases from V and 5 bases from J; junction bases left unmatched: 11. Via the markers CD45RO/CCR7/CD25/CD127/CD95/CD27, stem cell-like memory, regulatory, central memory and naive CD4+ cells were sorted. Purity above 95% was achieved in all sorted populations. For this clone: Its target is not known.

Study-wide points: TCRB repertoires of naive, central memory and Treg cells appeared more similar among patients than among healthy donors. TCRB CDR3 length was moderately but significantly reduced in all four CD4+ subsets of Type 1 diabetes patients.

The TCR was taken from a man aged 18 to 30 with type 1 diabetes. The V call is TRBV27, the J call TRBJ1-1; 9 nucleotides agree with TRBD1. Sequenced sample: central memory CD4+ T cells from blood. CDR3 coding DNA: TGTGCCAGCAGTTACCTGGGGGGACAGGGAAGGACTGAAGCTTTCTTT. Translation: CASSYLGGQGRTEAFF.